A single sample is the source of the 23 T cell receptor beta chains below, sequenced in a study of blood T cell repertoires in COVID-19. This table comes from immunoSEQ multiplex PCR, and its TCRdb copy is limited to in-frame clones, with some not included. The data contain around 170,000 clones, 86% of them singletons. Sequenced sample: peripheral blood. The receptors stem from a woman aged 70-85 years with acute or convalescent COVID-19.

This clone was found once. V usage is TRBV5-4 and J usage is TRBJ2-3; D not certain. The germline gives CDR1 SGHNT, CDR2 YYREEE (reference sequence). Deletions cut 1 base from V and 2 bases from J, with 5 bases between. The CDR3 loop spans 13 amino acids. Here the CDR3 reads CASSLINTDTQYF. The DNA for the CDR3 is TGTGCCAGCAGCTTGATTAACACAGATACGCAGTATTTT.

The gene calls are TRBV4-2 and TRBJ2-7; 8 bases align to TRBD2. There are 17 residues in the CDR3. Germline V gene data show CDR1 as LGHNA and CDR2 as YNFKEQ. V lost 1 base, J lost 1 base, and 9 bases stayed unmatched. The CDR3 spells CASSQGVGTSLSYEQYF. CDR3 DNA: TGTGCCAGCAGCCAAGGGGTCGGGACTAGTCTTTCCTACGAGCAGTACTTC.

J is TRBJ2-3 and V is TRBV7-2, with 9 bases matching TRBD2. Germline V gives CDR1 SGHTA, CDR2 FQGNSA. Trimming at V came to 11 bases and at J to 6 bases, leaving 3 bases not matched to a gene. The CDR3 is 11 residues long. This CDR3 is CAVAGVDTQYF. The CDR3 DNA reads as TGTGCCGTAGCGGGGGTGGATACGCAGTATTTT.

CDR3 region: CASSLGAYSYEQYF. CDR3 nucleotide sequence: TGTGCCAGCAGTTTGGGGGCCTACTCCTACGAGCAGTACTTC. The chain joins TRBV6-5 to TRBJ2-7, with TRBD1 as a possible D gene (6 bases). Between the trimmed V and J ends, which lost 4 bases and 0 bases, there was a span of 10 bases. This CDR3 is 14 amino acids long. Germline-derived CDR1 and CDR2 are MNHEY and SVGAGI.

The genes are TRBV4-3 and TRBJ1-1; no definite D call. V lost 2 bases and J lost 8, with 15 bases in between. CDR3 length: 14 residues. Germline V lookup: CDR1 LGHNA, CDR2 YSLEER. CDR3 sequence (DNA): TGCGCCAGCAGCCAACAACACACCCCGATGGAAGCTTTCTTT. This encodes CASSQQHTPMEAFF.

The chain is built from TRBV18 and TRBJ1-6; D unresolved. Trimming shortened V by 2 bases and J by 7 bases, and 6 bases separated the two germline ends. The CDR3 contains 13 residues. CDR1 and CDR2 from the germline V gene are KGHSH and LQKENI. The CDR3 spells CASSPYTNSPLHF. CDR3 DNA sequence: TGTGCCAGCTCACCATACACCAATTCACCCCTCCACTTT.

The chain couples TRBV6-4 to TRBJ1-6, with no clear D. V gave up 2 bases and J gave up 0 bases, with 5 bases separating them. The CDR3 consists of 15 residues. CDR1 is MRHNA and CDR2 is SNTAGT in the germline V gene. Written as DNA, the CDR3 is TGTGCCAGCAGTGACATGAGCTCCTATAATTCACCCCTCCACTTT. Protein: CASSDMSSYNSPLHF.

A few counts support this clone. The chain couples TRBV19 to TRBJ1-4; D might be TRBD1 (6 bases). This CDR3 spans 14 amino acids. With 4 bases removed from V and 3 bases from J, the gap between germline ends came to 9 bases. Germline V gene sequence: CDR1 LNHDA, CDR2 SQIVND (reference sequence). CDR3 coding DNA: TGTGCCAGTAGTAGACAGGACTCTAATGAAAAACTGTTTTTT. Translation: CASSRQDSNEKLFF.

CDR3 DNA sequence: TGTGCCGGGGGGAAATCTGGAAACACCATATATTTT. It encodes CAGGKSGNTIYF. V and J are TRBV12-3 or TRBV12-4 and TRBJ1-3, with a tentative D call TRBD1 (5 bases). The CDR3 covers 12 residues. V dropped 11 bases and J dropped 1 base, with 9 bases sitting between them.

The chain joins TRBV28 to TRBJ1-2; 7 bases are a match to TRBD1. Germline-derived CDR1 and CDR2 are MDHEN and SYDVKM. CDR3 length equals 15 residues. J lost 4 bases, V lost 4 bases, and 9 bases had no gene match. The DNA of the CDR3 is TGTGCCAGCAGTTCCCAGGGGGGAAATTTCTATGGCTACACCTTC. Amino acids: CASSSQGGNFYGYTF.

The chain recombines TRBV18 with TRBJ1-3; D is unclear. V dropped 0 bases and J dropped 0 bases, with 6 bases sitting between them. The CDR3 is made up of 15 amino acids. The germline V gene has CDR1 KGHSH and CDR2 LQKENI. The CDR3 DNA reads as TGTGCCAGCTCACCACCGAGGGCCTCTGGAAACACCATATATTTT. Protein product: CASSPPRASGNTIYF.

This chain connects TRBV3-1 (or the pseudogene TRBV3-2) to TRBJ2-5; maybe TRBD1 (6 bases). CDR1 and CDR2 from the germline V gene are LGHDT and YNNKEL (reference sequence). The CDR3 runs to 13 residues. V lost 5 bases to trimming and J lost 4 bases, with 11 bases between them. The CDR3 nucleotides are TGTGCCAGCAGCTTACAGGGTACAGAGACCCAGTACTTC. It specifies CASSLQGTETQYF.

J is TRBJ2-3 and V is TRBV3-1 (or the pseudogene TRBV3-2); TRBD2 agrees at 8 bases. The V gene's germline CDR1 is LGHDT and CDR2 YNNKEL (reference sequence). The CDR3 covers 15 residues. V lost 9 bases and J lost 1; bases outside the gene matches: 9. The CDR3 DNA follows: TGTGCCAGGAGGGGGACTAGGCAAGGCACAGATACGCAGTATTTT. This sequence encodes CARRGTRQGTDTQYF.

The rearrangement links TRBV4-3 to TRBJ2-3, with TRBD2 matching over 8 bases. The CDR3 consists of 19 residues. V was pared by 0 bases and J by 0 bases, with 11 bases of the junction left unmatched. Germline loops: CDR1 LGHNA, CDR2 YSLEER. The CDR3, as DNA: TGCGCCAGCAGCCAAGACGTGTTCTCAGCGGGGGAAAGCACAGATACGCAGTATTTT. Translation gives CASSQDVFSAGESTDTQYF.

The V and J genes are TRBV27 and TRBJ1-6; TRBD1 might be the D (6 bases). The germline gives CDR1 MNHEY, CDR2 SMNVEV (reference sequence). V was shortened by 9 bases and J by 7 bases, with 13 bases between the two germline ends. The CDR3 loop spans 13 amino acids. CDR3 loop: CASNRAGNSPLHF. DNA for the CDR3: TGTGCCAGTAACAGGGCCGGGAATTCACCCCTCCACTTT.

The table lists this clone with a few counts. This chain connects TRBV5-8 to TRBJ1-4; D is uncertain. The V gene's germline CDR1 is SGHTS and CDR2 YDEGEE. Trimming stripped 0 bases from V and 0 bases from J, with 9 bases between. The CDR3 consists of 16 residues. CDR3 amino acids: CASSLGGFATNEKLFF. For the CDR3, the DNA is TGTGCCAGCAGCTTGGGAGGATTTGCAACTAATGAAAAACTGTTTTTT. The full variable domain, rest sourced from reference TRBV5-8 and TRBJ1-4, is EAGVTQSPTHLIKTRGQQATLRCSPISGHTSVYWYQQALGLGLQFLLWYDEGEERNRGNFPPRFSGRQFPNYSSELNVNALELEDSALYLCASSLGGFATNEKLFFGSGTQLSVL.

The J gene is TRBJ2-4, the V gene TRBV4-2, with 7 bases aligning to TRBD2. Germline CDR1 LGHNA, CDR2 YNFKEQ. J lost 1 base, V lost 0 bases, and 6 bases had no gene match. The CDR3 loop spans 17 amino acids. CDR3 loop: CASSQELAGDAKNIQYF. For the CDR3, the DNA is TGTGCCAGCAGCCAAGAGTTGGCGGGAGATGCCAAAAACATTCAGTACTTC.

The rearrangement joins TRBV5-1 to TRBJ2-3, with TRBD1 identical over 7 bases. This CDR3 is 14 amino acids long. Germline-derived CDR1 and CDR2 are SGHRS and YFSETQ. J lost 4 bases, V lost 2 bases, and 4 bases had no gene match. The CDR3 spells CASSLTQGADTQYF. As DNA, the CDR3 is TGCGCCAGCAGCTTAACGCAGGGGGCAGATACGCAGTATTTT.

This chain links TRBV6-1 with TRBJ1-4; possibly TRBD1 for D (5 bases). The CDR3 extends over 14 amino acids. Germline CDR1 and CDR2: MNHNS and SASEGT. Trimming removed 5 bases from V and 5 bases from J, with 12 bases in between. The CDR3 reads CASSYGGTNEKLFF. The CDR3 DNA follows: TGTGCCAGCAGTTATGGGGGGACGAATGAAAAACTGTTTTTT.

V gene TRBV9 combines with J gene TRBJ2-1, with 10 bases fitting TRBD2. CDR3 size: 15 residues. Germline CDR1 is SGDLS and CDR2 is YYNGEE. The V gene end was trimmed by 7 bases and the J gene end by 6 bases; junction bases not matched to a gene: 10. The CDR3 DNA sequence: TGTGCCAGCGGTTCTTTTAGCGGGGGGTTCAATGAGCAGTTCTTC. Translating it yields CASGSFSGGFNEQFF.

This sequence joins TRBV5-6 and TRBJ2-1, with a tentative D call TRBD1 (6 bases). The germline V gene has CDR1 SGHDT and CDR2 YYEEEE. The V end lost 0 bases, the J end lost 7 bases, and 11 bases lay between the germline ends. This CDR3 has 14 amino acids. The DNA for the CDR3 is TGTGCCAGCAGCTTGGACGGGACATCTAATGAGCAGTTCTTC. Residues: CASSLDGTSNEQFF.

The V gene is TRBV7-2, the J gene TRBJ1-4; D unresolved. The germline gives CDR1 SGHTA, CDR2 FQGNSA. The CDR3 has 14 residues. Trimming pared 1 base from V and 13 bases from J, leaving 16 bases between. The CDR3 DNA is TGTGCCAGCAGCTTAGTTAGTTCCGGCGGTTTACTGTTTTTT. This encodes CASSLVSSGGLLFF.

The rearrangement uses TRBV18 and TRBJ1-4, with 9 nucleotides matching TRBD1. This CDR3 is 16 amino acids long. With V trimmed by 3 bases and J by 8 bases, 10 bases remained unmatched. Germline CDR1 is KGHSH and CDR2 is LQKENI. The CDR3, as DNA: TGTGCCAGCTCACCTCGGGACAGGGTACGAGGAGAAAAACTGTTTTTT. Its protein is CASSPRDRVRGEKLFF.